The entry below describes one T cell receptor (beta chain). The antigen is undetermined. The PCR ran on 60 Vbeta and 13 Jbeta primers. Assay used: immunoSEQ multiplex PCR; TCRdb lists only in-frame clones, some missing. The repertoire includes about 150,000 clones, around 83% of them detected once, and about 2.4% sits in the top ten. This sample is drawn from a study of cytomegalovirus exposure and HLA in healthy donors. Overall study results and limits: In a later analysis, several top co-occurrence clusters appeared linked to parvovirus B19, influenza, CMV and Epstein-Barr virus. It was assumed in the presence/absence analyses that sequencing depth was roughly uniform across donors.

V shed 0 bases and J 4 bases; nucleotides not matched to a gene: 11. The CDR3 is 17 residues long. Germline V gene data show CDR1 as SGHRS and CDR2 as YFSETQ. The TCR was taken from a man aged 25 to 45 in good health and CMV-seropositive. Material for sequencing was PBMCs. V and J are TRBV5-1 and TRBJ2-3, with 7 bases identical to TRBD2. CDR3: CASSLAQGGSLSDTQYF. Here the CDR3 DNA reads TGCGCCAGCAGCTTGGCCCAAGGCGGGAGCCTCTCAGATACGCAGTATTTT.